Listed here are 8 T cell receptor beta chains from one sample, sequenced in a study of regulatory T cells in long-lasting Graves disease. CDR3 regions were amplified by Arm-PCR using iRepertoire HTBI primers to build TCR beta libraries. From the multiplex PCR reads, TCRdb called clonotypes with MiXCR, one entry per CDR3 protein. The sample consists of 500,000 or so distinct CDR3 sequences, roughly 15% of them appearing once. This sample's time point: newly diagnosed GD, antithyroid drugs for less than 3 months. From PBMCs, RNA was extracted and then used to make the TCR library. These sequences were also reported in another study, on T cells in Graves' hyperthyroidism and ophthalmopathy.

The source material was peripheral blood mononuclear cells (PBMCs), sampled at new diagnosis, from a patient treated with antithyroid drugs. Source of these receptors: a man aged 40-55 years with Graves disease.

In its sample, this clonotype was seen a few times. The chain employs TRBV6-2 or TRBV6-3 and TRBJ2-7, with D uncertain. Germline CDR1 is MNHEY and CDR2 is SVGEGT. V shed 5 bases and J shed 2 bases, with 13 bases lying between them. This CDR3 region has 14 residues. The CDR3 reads CASSEGPDAYEQYF. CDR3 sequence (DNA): TGTGCCAGCAGTGAAGGACCTGATGCCTACGAGCAGTACTTC.

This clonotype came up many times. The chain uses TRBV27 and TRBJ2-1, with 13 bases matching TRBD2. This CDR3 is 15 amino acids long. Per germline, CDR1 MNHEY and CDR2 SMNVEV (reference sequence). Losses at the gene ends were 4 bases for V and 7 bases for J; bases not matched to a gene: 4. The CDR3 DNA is TGTGCCAGCAGTTCCCGGACTAGCGGGAGAAATGAGCAGTTCTTC. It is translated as CASSSRTSGRNEQFF.

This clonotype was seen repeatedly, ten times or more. The CDR3 is CSARGQGVASGDTDTQYF. CDR3 bases: TGCAGTGCTCGGGGACAGGGAGTCGCCAGCGGTGACACAGATACGCAGTATTTT. The chain links TRBV20-1 to TRBJ2-3; 9 bases match TRBD1. V shed 5 bases, J shed 2 bases, and the junction held 17 bases outside the gene matches. This CDR3 comprises 18 residues. Germline assignment: CDR1 DFQATT and CDR2 SNEGSKA (reference sequence).

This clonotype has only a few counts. CDR3 in amino acids: CASSQEQTHQYF. DNA of the CDR3: TGTGCCAGCAGCCAAGAACAGACTCATCAGTACTTC. The J gene is TRBJ2-4, the V gene TRBV14, with D unclear. With 0 bases removed from V and 12 bases from J, the gap between germline ends came to 9 bases. Germline lookup yields CDR1 SGHDN and CDR2 FVKESK. The CDR3 totals 12 residues. Drawing the rest from reference TRBV14 and TRBJ2-4, the complete variable domain is EAGVTQFPSHSVIEKGQTVTLRCDPISGHDNLYWYRRVMGKEIKFLLHFVKESKQDESGMPNNRFLAERTGGTYSTLKVQPAELEDSGVYFCASSQEQTHQYFGAGTRLSVL.

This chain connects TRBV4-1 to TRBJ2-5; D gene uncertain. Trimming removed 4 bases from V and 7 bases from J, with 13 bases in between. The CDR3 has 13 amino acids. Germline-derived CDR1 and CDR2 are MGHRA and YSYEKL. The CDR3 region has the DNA TGCGCCAGCAGCCCATTGGGGATGGGGACCCAGTACTTC. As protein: CASSPLGMGTQYF.

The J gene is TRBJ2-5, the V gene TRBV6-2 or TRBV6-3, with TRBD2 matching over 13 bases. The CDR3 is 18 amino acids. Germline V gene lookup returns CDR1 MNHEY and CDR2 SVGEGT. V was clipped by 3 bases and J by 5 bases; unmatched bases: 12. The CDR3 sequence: CASSYDIRTSGSRETQYF. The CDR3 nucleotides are TGTGCCAGCAGTTATGACATCAGGACTAGCGGGAGTAGGGAGACCCAGTACTTC.

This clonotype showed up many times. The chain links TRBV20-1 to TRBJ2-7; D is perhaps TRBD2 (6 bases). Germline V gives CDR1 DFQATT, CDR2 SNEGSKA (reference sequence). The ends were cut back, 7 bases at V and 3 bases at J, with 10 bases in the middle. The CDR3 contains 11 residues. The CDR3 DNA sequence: TGCAGTGGCACTAGCATCTACGAGCAGTACTTC. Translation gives CSGTSIYEQYF.

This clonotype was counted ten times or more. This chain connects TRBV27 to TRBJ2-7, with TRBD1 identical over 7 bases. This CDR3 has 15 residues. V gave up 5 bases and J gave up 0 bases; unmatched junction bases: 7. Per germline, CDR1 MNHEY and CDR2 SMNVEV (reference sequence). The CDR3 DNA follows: TGTGCCAGCAGTCCCTGGGACAGCGGCTCCTACGAGCAGTACTTC. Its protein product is CASSPWDSGSYEQYF.